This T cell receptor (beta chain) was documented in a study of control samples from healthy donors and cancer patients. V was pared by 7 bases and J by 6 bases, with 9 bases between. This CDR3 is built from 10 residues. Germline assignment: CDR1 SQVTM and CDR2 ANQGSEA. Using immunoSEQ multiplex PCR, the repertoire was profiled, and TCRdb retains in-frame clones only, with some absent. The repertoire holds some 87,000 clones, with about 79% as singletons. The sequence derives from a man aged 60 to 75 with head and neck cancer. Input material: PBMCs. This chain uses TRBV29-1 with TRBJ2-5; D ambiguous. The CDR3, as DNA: TGCAGCGCCGTGGCTAAGACCCAGTACTTC. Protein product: CSAVAKTQYF.